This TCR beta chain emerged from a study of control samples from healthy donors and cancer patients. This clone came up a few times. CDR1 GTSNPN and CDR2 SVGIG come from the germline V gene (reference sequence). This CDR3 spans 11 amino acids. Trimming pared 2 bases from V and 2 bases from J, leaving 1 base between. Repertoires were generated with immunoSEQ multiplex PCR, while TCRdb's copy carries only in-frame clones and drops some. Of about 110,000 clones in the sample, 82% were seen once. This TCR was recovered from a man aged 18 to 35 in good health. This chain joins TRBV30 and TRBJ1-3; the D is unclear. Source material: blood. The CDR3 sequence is CAWSPGNTIYF. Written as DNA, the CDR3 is TGTGCCTGGAGTCCTGGAAACACCATATATTTT. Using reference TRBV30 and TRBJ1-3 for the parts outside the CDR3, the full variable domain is SQTIHQWPATLVQPVGSPLSLECTVEGTSNPNLYWYRQAAGRGLQLLFYSVGIGQISSEVPQNLSASRPQDRQFILSSKKLLLSDSGFYLCAWSPGNTIYFGEGSWLTVV.